Reported below is one T cell receptor (beta chain). In the original analysis: The authors estimated nucleated cell counts from reference gene primer amplification. The protocol was immunoSEQ multiplex PCR, while the TCRdb copy is restricted to in-frame clones and leaves out a portion. V and J calls and clone size are those listed in that table; D and trimming were worked out from the DNA. The repertoire holds under 200,000 clones, with roughly 90% as singletons. This entry comes from a study of blood T cell repertoires in COVID-19. Whole-study context: Sites across the United States, Italy and Spain contributed samples from acute and convalescent COVID-19. The cDNA or gDNA used as material had been derived from T cells, B-cell-depleted T cells, or PBMCs.

With V trimmed by 5 bases and J by 3 bases, 8 bases remained unmatched. This CDR3 is built from 16 residues. The V gene's germline CDR1 is MNHEY and CDR2 SMNVEV (reference sequence). Sequencing was done on a sample of peripheral blood. This rearrangement joins TRBV27 to TRBJ2-3; 10 bases map to TRBD1. This receptor was obtained from a man between 18 and 35 years old with active or convalescent COVID-19. CDR3: CASSPYGTGETDTQYF. The CDR3 nucleotides are TGTGCCAGCAGTCCCTACGGGACAGGGGAAACAGATACGCAGTATTTT.